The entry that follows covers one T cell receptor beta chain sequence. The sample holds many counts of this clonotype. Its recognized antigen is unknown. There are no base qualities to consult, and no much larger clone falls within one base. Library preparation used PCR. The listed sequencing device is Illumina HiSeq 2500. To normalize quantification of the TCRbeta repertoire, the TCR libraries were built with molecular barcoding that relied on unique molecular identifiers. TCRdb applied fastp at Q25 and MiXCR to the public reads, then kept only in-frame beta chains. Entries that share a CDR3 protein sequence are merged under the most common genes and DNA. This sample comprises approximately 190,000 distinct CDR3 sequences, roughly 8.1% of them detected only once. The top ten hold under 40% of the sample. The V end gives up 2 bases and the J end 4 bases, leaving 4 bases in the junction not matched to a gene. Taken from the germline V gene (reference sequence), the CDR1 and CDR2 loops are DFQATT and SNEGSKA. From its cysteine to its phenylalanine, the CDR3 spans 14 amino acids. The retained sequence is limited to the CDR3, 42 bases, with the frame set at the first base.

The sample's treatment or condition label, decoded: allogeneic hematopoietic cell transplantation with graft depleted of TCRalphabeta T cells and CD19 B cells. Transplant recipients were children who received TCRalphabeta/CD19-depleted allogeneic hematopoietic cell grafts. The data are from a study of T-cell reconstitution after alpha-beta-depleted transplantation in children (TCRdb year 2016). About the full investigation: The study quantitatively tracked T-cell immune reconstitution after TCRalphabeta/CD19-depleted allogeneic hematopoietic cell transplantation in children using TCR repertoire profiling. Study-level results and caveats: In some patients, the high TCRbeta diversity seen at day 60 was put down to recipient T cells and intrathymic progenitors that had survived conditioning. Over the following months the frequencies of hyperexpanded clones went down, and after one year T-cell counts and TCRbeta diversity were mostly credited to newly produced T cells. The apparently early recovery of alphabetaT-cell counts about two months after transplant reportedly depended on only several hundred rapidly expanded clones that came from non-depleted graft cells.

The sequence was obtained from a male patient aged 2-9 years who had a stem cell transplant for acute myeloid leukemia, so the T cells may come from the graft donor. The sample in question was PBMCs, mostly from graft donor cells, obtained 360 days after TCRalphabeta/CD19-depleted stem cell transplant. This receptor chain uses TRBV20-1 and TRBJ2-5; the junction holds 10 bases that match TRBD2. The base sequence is TGCAGTGCTAGACCTCCTAGCGGGGGAGAGACCCAGTACTTC. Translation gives CSARPPSGGETQYF.